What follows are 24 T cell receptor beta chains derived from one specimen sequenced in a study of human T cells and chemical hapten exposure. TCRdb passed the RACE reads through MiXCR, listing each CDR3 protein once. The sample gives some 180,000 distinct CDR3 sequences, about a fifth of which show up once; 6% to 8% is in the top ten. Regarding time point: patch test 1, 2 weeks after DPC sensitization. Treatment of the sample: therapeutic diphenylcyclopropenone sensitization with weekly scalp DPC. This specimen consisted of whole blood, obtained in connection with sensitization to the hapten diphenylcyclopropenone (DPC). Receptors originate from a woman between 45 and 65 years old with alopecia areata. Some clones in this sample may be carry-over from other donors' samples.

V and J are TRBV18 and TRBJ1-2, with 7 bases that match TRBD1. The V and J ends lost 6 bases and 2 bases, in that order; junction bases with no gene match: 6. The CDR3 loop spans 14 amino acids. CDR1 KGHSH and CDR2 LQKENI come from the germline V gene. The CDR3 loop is CASSVGTENYGYTF. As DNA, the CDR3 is TGTGCCAGCTCGGTCGGGACAGAGAACTATGGCTACACCTTC.

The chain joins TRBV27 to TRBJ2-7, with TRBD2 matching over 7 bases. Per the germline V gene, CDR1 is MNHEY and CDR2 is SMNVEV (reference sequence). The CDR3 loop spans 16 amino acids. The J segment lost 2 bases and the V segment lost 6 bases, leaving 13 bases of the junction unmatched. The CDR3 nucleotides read TGTGCCAGCAGGCGAACAGGAACTAGCGAAACCTACGAGCAGTACTTC. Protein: CASRRTGTSETYEQYF.

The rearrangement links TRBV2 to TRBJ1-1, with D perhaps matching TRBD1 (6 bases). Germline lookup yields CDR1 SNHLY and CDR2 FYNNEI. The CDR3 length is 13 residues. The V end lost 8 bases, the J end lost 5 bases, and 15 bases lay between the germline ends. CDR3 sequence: CASLARGWTEAFF. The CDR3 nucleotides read TGTGCCAGCCTGGCCAGGGGTTGGACTGAAGCTTTCTTT.

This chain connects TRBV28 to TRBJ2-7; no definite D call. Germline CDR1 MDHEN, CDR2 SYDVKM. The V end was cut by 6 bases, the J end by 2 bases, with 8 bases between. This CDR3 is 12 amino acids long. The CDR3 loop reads CASRSGPYEQYF. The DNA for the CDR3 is TGTGCCAGCAGATCCGGGCCCTACGAGCAGTACTTC. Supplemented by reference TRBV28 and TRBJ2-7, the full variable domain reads DVKVTQSSRYLVKRTGEKVFLECVQDMDHENMFWYRQDPGLGLRLIYFSYDVKMKEKGDIPEGYSVSREKKERFSLILESASTNQTSMYLCASRSGPYEQYFGPGTRLTVT.

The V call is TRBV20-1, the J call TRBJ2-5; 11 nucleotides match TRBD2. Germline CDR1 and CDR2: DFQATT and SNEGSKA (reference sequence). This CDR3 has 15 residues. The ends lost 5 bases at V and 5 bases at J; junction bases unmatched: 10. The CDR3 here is CSAERLAGSTETQYF. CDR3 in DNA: TGCAGTGCTGAGAGACTAGCGGGATCTACGGAGACCCAGTACTTC.

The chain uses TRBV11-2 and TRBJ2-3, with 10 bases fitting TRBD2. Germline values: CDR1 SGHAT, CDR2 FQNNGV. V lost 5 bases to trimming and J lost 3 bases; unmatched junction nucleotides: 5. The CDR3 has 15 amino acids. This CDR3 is CASSLLAGRTDTQYF. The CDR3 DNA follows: TGTGCCAGCAGCCTACTAGCGGGAAGGACAGATACGCAGTATTTT.

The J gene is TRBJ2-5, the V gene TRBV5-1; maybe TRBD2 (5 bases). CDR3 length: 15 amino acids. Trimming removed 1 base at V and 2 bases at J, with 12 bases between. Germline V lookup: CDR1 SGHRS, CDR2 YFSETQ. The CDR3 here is CASSLRGSAQETQYF. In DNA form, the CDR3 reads TGCGCCAGCAGCTTGCGAGGGTCTGCTCAAGAGACCCAGTACTTC.

The CDR3 region is CASSYSDGEIGELFF. CDR3 DNA sequence: TGTGCCAGCAGTTACTCGGACGGTGAGATCGGGGAGCTGTTTTTT. The chain uses TRBV6-6 and TRBJ2-2; D not certain. The CDR3 is 15 amino acids. Deletions cut 0 bases from V and 7 bases from J, with 12 bases between. Germline V gives CDR1 MNHNY, CDR2 SVGAGI (reference sequence).

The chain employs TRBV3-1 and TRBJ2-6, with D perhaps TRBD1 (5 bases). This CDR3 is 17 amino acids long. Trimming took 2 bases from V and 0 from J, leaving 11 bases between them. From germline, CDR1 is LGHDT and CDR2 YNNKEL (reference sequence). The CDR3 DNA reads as TGTGCCAGCAGCCAATTCCAGGGCCGCTCTGGGGCCAACGTCCTGACTTTC. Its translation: CASSQFQGRSGANVLTF.

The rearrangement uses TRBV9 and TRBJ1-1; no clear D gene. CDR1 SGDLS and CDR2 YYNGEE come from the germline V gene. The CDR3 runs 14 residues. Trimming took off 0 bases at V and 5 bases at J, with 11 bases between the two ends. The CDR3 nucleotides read TGTGCCAGCAGCGTAGGGGTGATGCAGACTGAAGCTTTCTTT. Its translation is CASSVGVMQTEAFF.

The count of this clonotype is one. This CDR3 reads CASSYRDFFLQETQYF. In DNA, the CDR3 is TGTGCCAGCAGCTACCGGGACTTCTTCCTCCAAGAGACCCAGTACTTC. This rearrangement joins TRBV5-6 to TRBJ2-5, with D perhaps TRBD2 (6 bases). The V and J ends lost 3 bases and 1 base respectively, with 16 bases between them. This CDR3 has 16 residues. CDR1 SGHDT and CDR2 YYEEEE come from the germline V gene.

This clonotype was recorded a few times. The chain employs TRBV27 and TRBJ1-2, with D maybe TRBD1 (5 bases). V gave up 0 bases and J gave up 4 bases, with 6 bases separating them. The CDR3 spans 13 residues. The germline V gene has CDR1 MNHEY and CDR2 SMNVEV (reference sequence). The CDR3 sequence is CASSLSQGYGYTF. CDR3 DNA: TGTGCCAGCAGTTTATCGCAGGGCTATGGCTACACCTTC.

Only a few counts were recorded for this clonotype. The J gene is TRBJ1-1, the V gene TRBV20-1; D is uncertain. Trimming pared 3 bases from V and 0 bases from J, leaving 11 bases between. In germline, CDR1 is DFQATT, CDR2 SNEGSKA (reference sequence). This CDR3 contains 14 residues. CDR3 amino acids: CSASPGILNTEAFF. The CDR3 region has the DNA TGCAGTGCTAGTCCCGGGATTCTGAACACTGAAGCTTTCTTT.

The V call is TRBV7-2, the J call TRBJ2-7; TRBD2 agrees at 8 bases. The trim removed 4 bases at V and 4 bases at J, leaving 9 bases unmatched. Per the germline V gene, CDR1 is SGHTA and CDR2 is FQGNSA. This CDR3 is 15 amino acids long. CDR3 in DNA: TGTGCCAGCAGCTCCCAGCGGGAGAGGTTGTACGAGCAGTACTTC. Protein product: CASSSQRERLYEQYF. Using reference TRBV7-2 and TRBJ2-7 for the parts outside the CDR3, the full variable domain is GAGVSQSPSNKVTEKGKDVELRCDPISGHTALYWYRQSLGQGLEFLIYFQGNSAPDKSGLPSDRFSAERTGGSVSTLTIQRTQQEDSAVYLCASSSQRERLYEQYFGPGTRLTVT.

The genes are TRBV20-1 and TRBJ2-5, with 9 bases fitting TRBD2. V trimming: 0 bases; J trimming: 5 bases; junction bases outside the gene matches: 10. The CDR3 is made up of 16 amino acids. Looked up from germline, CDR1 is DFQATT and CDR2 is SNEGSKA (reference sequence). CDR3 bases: TGCAGTGCTAGAGATGCGGCGGGAGGGCCCTATGAGACCCAGTACTTC. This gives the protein CSARDAAGGPYETQYF.

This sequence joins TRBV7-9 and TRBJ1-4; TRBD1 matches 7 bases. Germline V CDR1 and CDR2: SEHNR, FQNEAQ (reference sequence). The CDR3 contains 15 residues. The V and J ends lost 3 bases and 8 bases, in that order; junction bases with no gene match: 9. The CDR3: CASSFATGPSEKLFF. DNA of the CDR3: TGTGCCAGCAGCTTTGCGACAGGGCCCAGCGAAAAACTGTTTTTT.

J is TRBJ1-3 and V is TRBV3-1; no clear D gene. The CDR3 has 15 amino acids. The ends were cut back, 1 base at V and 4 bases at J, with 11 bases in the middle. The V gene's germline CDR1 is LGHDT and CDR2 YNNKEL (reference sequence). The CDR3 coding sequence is TGTGCCAGCAGCCAAGGGGTGTCGTTCGGAAACACCATATATTTT. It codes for CASSQGVSFGNTIYF.

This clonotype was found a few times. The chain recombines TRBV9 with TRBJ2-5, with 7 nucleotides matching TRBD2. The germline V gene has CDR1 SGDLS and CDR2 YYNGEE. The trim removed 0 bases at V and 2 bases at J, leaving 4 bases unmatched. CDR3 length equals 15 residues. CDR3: CASSVVPSGQETQYF. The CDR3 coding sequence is TGTGCCAGCAGCGTAGTACCTAGCGGTCAAGAGACCCAGTACTTC.

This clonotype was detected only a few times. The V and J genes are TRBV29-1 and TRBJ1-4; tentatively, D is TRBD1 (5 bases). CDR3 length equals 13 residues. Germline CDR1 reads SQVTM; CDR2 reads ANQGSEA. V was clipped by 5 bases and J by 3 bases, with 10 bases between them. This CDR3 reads CSVRPRANEKLFF. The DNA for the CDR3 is TGCAGCGTTCGACCCAGGGCTAATGAAAAACTGTTTTTT.

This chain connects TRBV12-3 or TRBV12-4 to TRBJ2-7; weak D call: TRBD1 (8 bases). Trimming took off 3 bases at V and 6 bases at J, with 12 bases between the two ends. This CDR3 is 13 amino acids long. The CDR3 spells CASSFYRGGEQYF. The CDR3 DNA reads TGTGCCAGCAGTTTCTACAGGGGGGGCGAGCAGTACTTC.

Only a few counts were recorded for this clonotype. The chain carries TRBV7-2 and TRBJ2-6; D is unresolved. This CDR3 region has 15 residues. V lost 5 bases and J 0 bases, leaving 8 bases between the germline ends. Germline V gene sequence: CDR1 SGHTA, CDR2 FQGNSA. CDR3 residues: CASSLSISGANVLTF. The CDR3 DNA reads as TGTGCCAGCAGCCTAAGTATCTCTGGGGCCAACGTCCTGACTTTC.

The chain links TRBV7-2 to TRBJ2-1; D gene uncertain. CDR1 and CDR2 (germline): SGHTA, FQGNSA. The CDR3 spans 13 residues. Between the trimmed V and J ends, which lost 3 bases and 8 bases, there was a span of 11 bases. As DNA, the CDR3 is TGTGCCAGCAGCTTGATAACTGGGTATGAGCAGTTCTTC. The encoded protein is CASSLITGYEQFF.

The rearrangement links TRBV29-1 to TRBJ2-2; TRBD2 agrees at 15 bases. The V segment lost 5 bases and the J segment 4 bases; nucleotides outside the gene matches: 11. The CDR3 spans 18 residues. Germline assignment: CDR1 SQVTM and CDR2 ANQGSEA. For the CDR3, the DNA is TGCAGCGTTACGGGACTAGCGGGAGGAGGCTGGCGCACCGGGGAGCTGTTTTTT. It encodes CSVTGLAGGGWRTGELFF.

The CDR3 loop reads CASSLGGADGYTF. The DNA of the CDR3 is TGCGCCAGCAGCTTAGGAGGGGCCGATGGCTACACCTTC. V is TRBV5-1 and J is TRBJ1-2, with D possibly matching TRBD1 (5 bases). The CDR3 length is 13 residues. V gave up 2 bases and J gave up 6 bases, with 11 bases separating them. Germline values: CDR1 SGHRS, CDR2 YFSETQ.